The clone carrying this TCR beta chain occurred many times. This entry is derived from a study of T-cell reconstitution after alpha-beta-depleted transplantation in children. Germline lookup yields CDR1 SGHKS and CDR2 YYEKEE (reference sequence). The CDR3 runs 12 residues. Trimming took 4 bases from V and 4 from J, leaving 9 bases between them. The TCRbeta library incorporated unique molecular identifiers. TCRdb redid the calling of the PCR reads with MiXCR, one entry per CDR3 protein. In the table there are approximately 430,000 distinct CDR3 sequences, under 20% of which are singletons. The chain employs TRBV5-5 and TRBJ2-7; D not resolved. The sequence came from a boy younger than two who had a stem cell transplant for Wiskott-Aldrich syndrome, so the T cells may come from the graft donor. The material sequenced was PBMCs, mostly from graft donor cells, taken 360 days after TCRalphabeta/CD19-depleted stem cell transplant. CDR3: CASSLTIYEQYF. CDR3 sequence (DNA): TGTGCCAGCAGCCTCACGATTTACGAGCAGTACTTC.